This entry lists 16 T cell receptor beta chains sequenced from one sample in a study of radiotherapy plus CTLA-4 blockade in lung cancer. Sequencing used immunoSEQ multiplex PCR; TCRdb keeps in-frame clones, though not all of them. The top ten hold 11% to 15% of the sample, which has 85,000 to 90,000 clones, around 72% seen once. This material consisted of peripheral blood, taken from a patient treated with radiotherapy plus ipilimumab. Every receptor here comes from a human donor with non-small cell lung cancer that progressed on radiotherapy plus ipilimumab.

The chain combines TRBV11-2 with TRBJ2-1; D remains unclear. The V gene's germline CDR1 is SGHAT and CDR2 FQNNGV. The V and J ends lost 0 bases and 7 bases respectively, with 4 bases between them. The CDR3 extends over 12 amino acids. CDR3 sequence: CASSLDRNEQFF. The CDR3 DNA follows: TGTGCCAGCAGCTTAGATCGGAATGAGCAGTTCTTC.

The chain is built from TRBV4-2 and TRBJ1-1, with TRBD1 matching over 7 bases. The CDR3 length is 18 residues. CDR1 is LGHNA and CDR2 is YNFKEQ in the germline V gene. Germline trimming cut 4 bases from V and 3 bases from J; bases unmatched to any gene: 17. The CDR3 coding sequence is TGTGCCAGCAGCCGGGTGGCAGGGGGTATGGGCTTGGACACTGAAGCTTTCTTT. Encoded protein: CASSRVAGGMGLDTEAFF.

V gene TRBV5-1 combines with J gene TRBJ1-1, with D perhaps matching TRBD1 (6 bases). This CDR3 is 15 amino acids long. Germline CDR1 and CDR2: SGHRS and YFSETQ. With 4 bases removed from V and 5 bases from J, the gap between germline ends came to 18 bases. The chain's CDR3 is CASSGRTGIGTEAFF. The CDR3 region has the DNA TGCGCCAGCAGCGGCCGAACAGGGATTGGAACTGAAGCTTTCTTT.

This clone was counted ten times or more. This chain links TRBV19 with TRBJ2-7; 9 bases fit TRBD1. The CDR3 runs 16 residues. The germline V gene encodes CDR1 LNHDA and CDR2 SQIVND (reference sequence). J gave up 4 bases and V 5 bases, and 12 bases lay outside the gene matches. CDR3 sequence (DNA): TGTGCCAGTAGTGTACAGGGGGCGCCGACCGCATACGAGCAGTACTTC. It yields the protein CASSVQGAPTAYEQYF.

This chain uses TRBV2 with TRBJ1-2, with D unclear. This CDR3 has 19 amino acids. The germline gives CDR1 SNHLY, CDR2 FYNNEI. Between the trimmed V and J ends, which lost 0 bases and 8 bases, there was a span of 28 bases. The DNA for the CDR3 is TGTGCCAGCAGTGAAGCGCTTAGGGCGGACCTTACGCCTGTCGGGGGCTACACCTTC. Translating gives CASSEALRADLTPVGGYTF.

V usage is TRBV6-5 and J usage is TRBJ1-2, with TRBD1 matching over 7 bases. The CDR3 has 15 amino acids. J was trimmed by 4 bases and V by 2 bases; bases with no gene match: 7. Germline V gene sequence: CDR1 MNHEY, CDR2 SVGAGI. The CDR3 DNA sequence: TGTGCCAGCAGTTACCGTCCGACAGGGACCTATGGCTACACCTTC. It translates to CASSYRPTGTYGYTF.

In regard to this clone: Within the sample, other DNA sequences also encode this same CDR3. This rearrangement joins TRBV27 to TRBJ1-5; D unclear. V was shortened by 3 bases and J by 0 bases, with 9 bases between the two germline ends. Germline-derived CDR1 and CDR2 are MNHEY and SMNVEV (reference sequence). The CDR3 has 15 amino acids. The CDR3 reads CASSLAGYSNQPQHF. Here the CDR3 DNA reads TGTGCCAGCAGTTTGGCGGGGTATAGCAATCAGCCCCAGCATTTT.

V and J are TRBV4-3 and TRBJ1-6, with 8 bases lining up with TRBD1. Germline V CDR1 and CDR2: LGHNA, YSLEER. This CDR3 has 16 residues. V lost 1 base and J lost 6; bases outside the gene matches: 5. The CDR3 sequence is CASSQAGTGFNSPLHF. CDR3 nucleotide sequence: TGCGCCAGCAGCCAAGCCGGGACAGGTTTTAATTCACCCCTCCACTTT.

V and J are TRBV2 and TRBJ2-7; no reliable D call. The CDR3 length is 10 residues. Germline CDR1 and CDR2: SNHLY and FYNNEI. Trimming cost V 10 bases and J 7 bases, with 11 bases left between them. Written as DNA, the CDR3 is TGTGCCACCGCCATAAGGGAGCAGTACTTC. This encodes CATAIREQYF. Complete variable domain (other parts from reference TRBV2 and TRBJ2-7): EPEVTQTPSHQVTQMGQEVILRCVPISNHLYFYWYRQILGQKVEFLVSFYNNEISEKSEIFDDQFSVERPDGSNFTLKIRSTKLEDSAMYFCATAIREQYFGPGTRLTVT.

CDR3 residues: CASSQRKGAYGNTIYF. Here the CDR3 DNA reads TGTGCCAGCAGCCAACGGAAGGGGGCGTATGGAAACACCATATATTTT. The chain links TRBV4-2 to TRBJ1-3, with TRBD1 identical over 7 bases. CDR3 length: 16 amino acids. The ends lost 2 bases at V and 3 bases at J; junction bases unmatched: 7. In germline, CDR1 is LGHNA, CDR2 YNFKEQ.

The gene calls are TRBV5-1 and TRBJ2-7; 9 bases match TRBD1. CDR1 and CDR2 from the germline V gene are SGHRS and YFSETQ. After removal of 1 base from V and 3 bases from J, the junction contained 2 bases not matched to a gene. The CDR3 spans 14 residues. The CDR3 sequence is CASSLTGGLYEQYF. DNA for the CDR3: TGCGCCAGCAGCTTGACAGGGGGCCTCTACGAGCAGTACTTC.

This clone occurred a few times. V is TRBV19 and J is TRBJ1-4, with 7 bases that match TRBD1. Germline lookup yields CDR1 LNHDA and CDR2 SQIVND (reference sequence). The CDR3 sequence is 15 residues long. After removal of 4 bases from V and 7 bases from J, the junction contained 9 bases not matched to a gene. In DNA form, the CDR3 reads TGTGCCAGTAGTAACGTACAGGGGAATGGTGAAAAACTGTTTTTT. Protein sequence: CASSNVQGNGEKLFF.

The chain recombines TRBV15 with TRBJ1-5; D not certain. Germline V CDR1 and CDR2: LNHNV, YYDKDF (reference sequence). This CDR3 contains 14 residues. The V end was cut by 5 bases, the J end by 2 bases, with 10 bases between. As DNA, the CDR3 is TGTGCCACCAGCCAGAGACTGGGCAATCAGCCCCAGCATTTT. It encodes CATSQRLGNQPQHF. The variable domain in full, with the rest retrieved from reference TRBV15 and TRBJ1-5, is DAMVIQNPRYQVTQFGKPVTLSCSQTLNHNVMYWYQQKSSQAPKLLFHYYDKDFNNEADTPDNFQSRRPNTSFCFLDIRSPGLGDTAMYLCATSQRLGNQPQHFGDGTRLSIL.

V gene TRBV7-8 combines with J gene TRBJ1-1; D not certain. Germline loops: CDR1 SGHVS, CDR2 FQNEAQ. The CDR3 is 14 residues long. V lost 2 bases, J lost 1 base, and 8 bases lay in between. CDR3 bases: TGTGCCAGCAGCTTAAACCCACAGAACACTGAAGCTTTCTTT. This sequence encodes CASSLNPQNTEAFF.

This clone was detected only once. The V and J genes are TRBV9 and TRBJ2-5; D perhaps matches TRBD1 (6 bases). V gave up 2 bases and J gave up 0 bases, with 11 bases separating them. The CDR3 sequence is 15 residues long. Looked up from germline, CDR1 is SGDLS and CDR2 is YYNGEE. CDR3 coding DNA: TGTGCCAGCAGCGTCAGGGGCGGGTACCAAGAGACCCAGTACTTC. It translates to CASSVRGGYQETQYF. The entire variable domain, with the rest obtained from reference TRBV9 and TRBJ2-5, is as follows: DSGVTQTPKHLITATGQRVTLRCSPRSGDLSVYWYQQSLDQGLQFLIQYYNGEERAKGNILERFSAQQFPDLHSELNLSSLELGDSALYFCASSVRGGYQETQYFGPGTRLLVL.

This clone appeared a few times. The chain is built from TRBV23-1 and TRBJ1-6; D not resolved. TRBV23-1 is an open reading frame, and its role is uncertain. The CDR3 sequence is 16 residues long. The V and J ends lost 5 bases and 0 bases respectively, with 11 bases between them. The CDR3 bases are TGCGCCAGCAGTTCTCCTGTTAGCTCCTATAATTCACCCCTCCACTTT. Translation: CASSSPVSSYNSPLHF.